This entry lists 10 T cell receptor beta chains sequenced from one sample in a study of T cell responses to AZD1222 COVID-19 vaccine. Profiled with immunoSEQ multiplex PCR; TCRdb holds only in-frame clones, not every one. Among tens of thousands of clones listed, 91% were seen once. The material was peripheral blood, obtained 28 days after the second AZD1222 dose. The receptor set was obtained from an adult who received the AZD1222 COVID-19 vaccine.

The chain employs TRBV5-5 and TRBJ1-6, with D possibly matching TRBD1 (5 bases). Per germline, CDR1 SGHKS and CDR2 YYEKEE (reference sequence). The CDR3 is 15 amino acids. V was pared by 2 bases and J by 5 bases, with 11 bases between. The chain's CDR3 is CASSLREGHNSPLHF. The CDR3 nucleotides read TGTGCCAGCAGCTTAAGGGAGGGGCATAATTCACCCCTCCACTTT.

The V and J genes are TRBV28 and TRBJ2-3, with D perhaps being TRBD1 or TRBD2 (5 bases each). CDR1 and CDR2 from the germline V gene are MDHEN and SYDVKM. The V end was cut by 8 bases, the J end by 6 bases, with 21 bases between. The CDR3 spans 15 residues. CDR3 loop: CASFTPGRRGDTQYF. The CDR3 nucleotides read TGTGCCAGCTTCACTCCAGGGAGACGAGGGGATACGCAGTATTTT.

The CDR3 nucleotides read TGTGCCAGCAGCCCTGCGACTAAGAATGAGCAGTTCTTC. As protein: CASSPATKNEQFF. The chain combines TRBV5-4 with TRBJ2-1, with D tentatively TRBD2 (5 bases). There are 13 residues in the CDR3. Germline-derived CDR1 and CDR2 are SGHNT and YYREEE (reference sequence). V was trimmed by 4 bases and J by 7 bases, leaving 12 bases between them.

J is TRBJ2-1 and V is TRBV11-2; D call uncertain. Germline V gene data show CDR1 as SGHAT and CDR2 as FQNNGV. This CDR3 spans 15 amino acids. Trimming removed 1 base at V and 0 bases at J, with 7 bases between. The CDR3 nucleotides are TGTGCCAGCAGCTTAGCGGGCGGCTCCTACAATGAGCAGTTCTTC. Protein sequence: CASSLAGGSYNEQFF.

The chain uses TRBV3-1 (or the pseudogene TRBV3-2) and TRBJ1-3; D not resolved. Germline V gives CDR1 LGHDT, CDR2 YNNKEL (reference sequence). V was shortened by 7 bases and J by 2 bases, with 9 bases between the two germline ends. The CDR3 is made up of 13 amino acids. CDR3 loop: CASKFTPGNTIYF. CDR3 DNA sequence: TGTGCCAGCAAATTTACCCCTGGAAACACCATATATTTT.

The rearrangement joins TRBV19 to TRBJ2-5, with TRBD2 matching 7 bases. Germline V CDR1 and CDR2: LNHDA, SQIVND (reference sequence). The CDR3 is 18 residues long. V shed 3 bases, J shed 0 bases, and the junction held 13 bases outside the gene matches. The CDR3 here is CASSMGSGASGHQETQYF. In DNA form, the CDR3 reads TGTGCCAGTAGTATGGGGTCCGGGGCTAGCGGACACCAAGAGACCCAGTACTTC.

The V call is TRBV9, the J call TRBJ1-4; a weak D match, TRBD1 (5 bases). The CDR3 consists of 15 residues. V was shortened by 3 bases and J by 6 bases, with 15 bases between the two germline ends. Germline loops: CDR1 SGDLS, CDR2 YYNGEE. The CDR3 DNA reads TGTGCCAGCAGCGCCTCCGGGGCCGAGGATGAAAAACTGTTTTTT. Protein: CASSASGAEDEKLFF. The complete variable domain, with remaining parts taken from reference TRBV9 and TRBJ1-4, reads DSGVTQTPKHLITATGQRVTLRCSPRSGDLSVYWYQQSLDQGLQFLIQYYNGEERAKGNILERFSAQQFPDLHSELNLSSLELGDSALYFCASSASGAEDEKLFFGSGTQLSVL.

CDR3 region: CASSVEGVNTEAFF. The DNA for the CDR3 is TGTGCCAGCAGTGTGGAGGGGGTGAACACTGAAGCTTTCTTT. The chain is built from TRBV5-4 and TRBJ1-1, with D maybe TRBD1 (6 bases). CDR3 size: 14 residues. The germline V gene encodes CDR1 SGHNT and CDR2 YYREEE (reference sequence). V was shortened by 5 bases and J by 0 bases, with 11 bases between the two germline ends.

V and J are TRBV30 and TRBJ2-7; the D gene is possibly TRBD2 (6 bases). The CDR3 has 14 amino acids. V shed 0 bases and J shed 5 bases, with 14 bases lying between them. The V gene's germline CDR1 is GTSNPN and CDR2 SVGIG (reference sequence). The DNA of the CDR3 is TGTGCCTGGAGTGTATCTAAGGCGGGAAACGAGCAGTACTTC. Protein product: CAWSVSKAGNEQYF.

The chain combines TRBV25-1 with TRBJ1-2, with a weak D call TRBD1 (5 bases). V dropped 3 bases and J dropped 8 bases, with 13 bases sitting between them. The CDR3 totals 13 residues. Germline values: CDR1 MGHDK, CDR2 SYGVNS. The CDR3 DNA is TGTGCCAGCAGTGAGGCCGGGACGGGGGGCTACACCTTC. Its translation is CASSEAGTGGYTF.